This T cell receptor beta chain was found in a study of response to subunit inactivated influenza vaccine (dated by TCRdb to the late 2010s). A note on the overall study: Deep quantitative profiling of the T cell receptor repertoire was used in the study to follow responses to a trivalent subunit inactivated influenza vaccine.

The paper's findings and limits, for the study overall: According to the authors, only a limited number of new T cells may be recruited by each seasonal influenza vaccination.

The library was built by means of RT-PCR. TCRdb lists the instrument as Illumina HiSeq 2500. In TCRdb, the public reads were trimmed at Q25 with fastp and aligned with MiXCR, with productive beta chains retained. Entries that share a CDR3 protein sequence are merged under the most common genes and DNA. This sample gives 600,000 to 850,000 distinct CDR3 sequences in total; 14% of them show up just once. 7.6% of the sample comes from the top ten. As encoded in the germline V gene (reference sequence), CDR1 is DFQATT while CDR2 is SNEGSKA. The CDR3 sequence holds 15 residues, the cysteine and phenylalanine included. Here the CDR3 DNA is all that survives: 45 bases in frame from base 1. At the junction V is shortened by 5 bases and J by 2 bases, with 17 bases in between. This clonotype has only a few counts. There is no known antigen for this receptor. There are no base qualities to consult, and no much larger clone falls within one base.

The clonotype originates from a man aged 45-60 years who received an inactivated influenza vaccine. Donor details come from another sample of the same person, matched by shared clones. This sequence uses TRBV20-1 and TRBJ2-3; the D gene assignment is ambiguous. The material was PBMCs from blood, obtained around two weeks before vaccination. For the CDR3, the sequence is CSAHASGTNTDTQYF. The DNA reads TGCAGTGCTCATGCCTCCGGTACAAACACAGATACGCAGTATTTT.